This TCR beta chain is drawn from a study of blood T cell repertoires in COVID-19. The wider study: The analysed material was cDNA or gDNA that came from T cells, B-cell-depleted T cells, or PBMCs.

The V gene lost 11 bases and the J gene lost 1 base, with 12 bases spanning the gap. The CDR3 has 13 residues. The V gene's germline CDR1 is SNHLY and CDR2 FYNNEI. Assay: immunoSEQ multiplex PCR; the TCRdb copy retains only in-frame clones and omits some. The sample lists a few hundred thousand clones, around four fifths seen once, with around 4.2% in the top ten. The TCR was taken from a woman aged 45-65 years with active or convalescent COVID-19. The sequencing input was peripheral blood. V is TRBV2 and J is TRBJ1-3; unclear D gene. The CDR3 sequence is CAGTRGSGNTIYF. CDR3 DNA: TGTGCCGGAACGCGGGGTTCTGGAAACACCATATATTTT. Based on the CDR3 plus reference TRBV2 and TRBJ1-3, the full variable domain is EPEVTQTPSHQVTQMGQEVILRCVPISNHLYFYWYRQILGQKVEFLVSFYNNEISEKSEIFDDQFSVERPDGSNFTLKIRSTKLEDSAMYFCAGTRGSGNTIYFGEGSWLTVV.